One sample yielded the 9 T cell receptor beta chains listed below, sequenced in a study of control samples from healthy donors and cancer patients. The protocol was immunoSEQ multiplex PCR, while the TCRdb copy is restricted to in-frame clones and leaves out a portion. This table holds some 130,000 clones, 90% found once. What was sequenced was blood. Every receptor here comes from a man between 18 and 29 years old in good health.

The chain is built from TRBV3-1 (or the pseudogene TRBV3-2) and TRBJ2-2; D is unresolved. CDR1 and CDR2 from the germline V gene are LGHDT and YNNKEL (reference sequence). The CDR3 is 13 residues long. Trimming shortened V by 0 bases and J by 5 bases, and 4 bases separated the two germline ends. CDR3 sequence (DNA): TGTGCCAGCAGCCAAGAATATACCGGGGAGCTGTTTTTT. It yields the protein CASSQEYTGELFF.

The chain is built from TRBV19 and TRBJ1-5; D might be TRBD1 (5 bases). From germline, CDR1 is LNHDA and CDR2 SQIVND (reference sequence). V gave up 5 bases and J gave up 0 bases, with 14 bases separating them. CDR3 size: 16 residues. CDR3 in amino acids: CASSLAGFYSNQPQHF. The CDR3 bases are TGTGCCAGTAGTTTGGCAGGGTTTTATAGCAATCAGCCCCAGCATTTT.

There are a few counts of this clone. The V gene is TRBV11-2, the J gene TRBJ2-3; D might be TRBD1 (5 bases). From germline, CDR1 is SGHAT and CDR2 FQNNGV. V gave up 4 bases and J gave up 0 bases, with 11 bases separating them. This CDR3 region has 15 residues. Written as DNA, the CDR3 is TGTGCCAGCAGCTCCGGACAAACTAGCACAGATACGCAGTATTTT. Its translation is CASSSGQTSTDTQYF.

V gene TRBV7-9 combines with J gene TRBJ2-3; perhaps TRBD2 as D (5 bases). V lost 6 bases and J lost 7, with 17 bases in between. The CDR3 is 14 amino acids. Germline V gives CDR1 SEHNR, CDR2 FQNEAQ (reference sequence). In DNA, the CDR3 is TGTGCCAGCAGTTTAAATACCGGGGAAAATACGCAGTATTTT. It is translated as CASSLNTGENTQYF. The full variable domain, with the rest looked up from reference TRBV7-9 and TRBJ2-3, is DTGVSQNPRHKITKRGQNVTFRCDPISEHNRLYWYRQTLGQGPEFLTYFQNEAQLEKSRLLSDRFSAERPKGSFSTLEIQRTEQGDSAMYLCASSLNTGENTQYFGPGTRLTVL.

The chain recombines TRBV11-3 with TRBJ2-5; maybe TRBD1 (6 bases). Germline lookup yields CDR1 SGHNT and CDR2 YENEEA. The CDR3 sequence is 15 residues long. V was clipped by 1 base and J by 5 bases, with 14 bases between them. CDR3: CASSLVSAGVETQYF. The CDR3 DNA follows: TGTGCCAGCAGCTTAGTTAGTGCAGGGGTCGAGACCCAGTACTTC.

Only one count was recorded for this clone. DNA of the CDR3: TGCAGCGTTCGTAGGCCGGGACAGGGAAGGACCGGGGAGCTGTTTTTT. Translating gives CSVRRPGQGRTGELFF. The chain has TRBV29-1 and TRBJ2-2; 9 bases line up with TRBD1. Trimming took 5 bases from V and 5 from J; bases not matched to a gene: 12. The CDR3 consists of 16 residues. Germline-derived CDR1 and CDR2 are SQVTM and ANQGSEA.

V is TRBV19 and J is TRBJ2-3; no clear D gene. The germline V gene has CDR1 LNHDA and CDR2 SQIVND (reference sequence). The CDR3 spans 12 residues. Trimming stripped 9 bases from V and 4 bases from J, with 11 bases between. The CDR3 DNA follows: TGTGCCAGCAGAGCAGGCGCAGATACGCAGTATTTT. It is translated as CASRAGADTQYF.

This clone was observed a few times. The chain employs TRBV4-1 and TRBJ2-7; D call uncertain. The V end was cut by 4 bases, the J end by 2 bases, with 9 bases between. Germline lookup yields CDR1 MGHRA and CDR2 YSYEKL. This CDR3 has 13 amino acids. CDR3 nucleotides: TGCGCCAGCAGCCCGGGCGTTACCTACGAGCAGTACTTC. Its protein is CASSPGVTYEQYF.

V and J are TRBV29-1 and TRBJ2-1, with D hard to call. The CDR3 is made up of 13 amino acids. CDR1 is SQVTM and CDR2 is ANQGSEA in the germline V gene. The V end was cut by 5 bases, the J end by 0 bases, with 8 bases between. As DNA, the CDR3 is TGCAGCGTTTCTTCCAACTCCTACAATGAGCAGTTCTTC. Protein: CSVSSNSYNEQFF.